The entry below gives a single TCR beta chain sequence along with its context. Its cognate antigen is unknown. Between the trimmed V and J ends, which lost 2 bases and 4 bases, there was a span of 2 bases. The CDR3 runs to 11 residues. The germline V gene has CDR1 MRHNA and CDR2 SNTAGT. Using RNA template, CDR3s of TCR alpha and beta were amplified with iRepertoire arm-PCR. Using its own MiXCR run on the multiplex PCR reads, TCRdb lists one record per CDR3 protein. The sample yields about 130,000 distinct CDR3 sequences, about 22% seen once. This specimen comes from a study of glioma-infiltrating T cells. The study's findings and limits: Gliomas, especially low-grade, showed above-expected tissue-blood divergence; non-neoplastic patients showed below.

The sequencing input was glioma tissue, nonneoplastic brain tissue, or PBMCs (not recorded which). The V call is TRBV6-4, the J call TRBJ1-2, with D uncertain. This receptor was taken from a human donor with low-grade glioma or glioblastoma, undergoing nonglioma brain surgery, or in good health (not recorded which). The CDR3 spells CASSDSYGYTF. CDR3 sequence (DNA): TGTGCCAGCAGTGACAGCTATGGCTACACCTTC.